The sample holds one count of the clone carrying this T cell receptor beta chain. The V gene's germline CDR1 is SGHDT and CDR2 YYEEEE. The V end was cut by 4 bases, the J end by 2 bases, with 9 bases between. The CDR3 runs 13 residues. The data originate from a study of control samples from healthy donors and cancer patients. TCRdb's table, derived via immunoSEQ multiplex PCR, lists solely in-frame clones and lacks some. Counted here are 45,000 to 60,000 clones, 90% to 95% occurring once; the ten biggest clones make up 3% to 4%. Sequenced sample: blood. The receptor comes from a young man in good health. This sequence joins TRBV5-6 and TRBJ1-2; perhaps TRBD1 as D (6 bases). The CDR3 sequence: CASSRGTNYGYTF. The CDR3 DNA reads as TGTGCCAGCAGCAGAGGGACAAACTATGGCTACACCTTC.